A selection of T cell receptor beta chains follows, all from one sample in a study of blood T cell repertoires in COVID-19. Measured with immunoSEQ multiplex PCR; TCRdb has only the in-frame clones, and not every one. The data show roughly 220,000 clones, around 86% seen once. Material for sequencing was PBMCs or T cells enriched from blood (not recorded which). Source of these receptors: a middle-aged woman with acute COVID-19. Both conserved end residues are part of each CDR3. D genes are given only for firm matches. Expanded clones are given a class, and other clones once, few, many or no size at all.

len	d_gene	j_gene	v_gene	abundance	CDR3aa	CDR3nt
17	TRBD2	TRBJ2-2	TRBV18	few	CASSPRGAGLVAGELFF	TGTGCCAGCTCACCAAGAGGAGCGGGATTGGTAGCCGGGGAGCTGTTTTTT
14	-	TRBJ2-2	TRBV6-2/TRBV6-3	-	CASSYTSYGGELFF	TGTGCCAGCAGTTATACCTCCTATGGCGGGGAGCTGTTTTTT
13	-	TRBJ2-7	TRBV9	-	CASSVEGDYEQYF	TGTGCCAGCAGCGTAGAAGGGGACTACGAGCAGTACTTC
18	TRBD1	TRBJ2-7	TRBV6-2/TRBV6-3	-	CASSPHRDRVGSSYEQYF	TGTGCCAGCAGTCCCCACCGGGACAGGGTTGGGAGCTCCTACGAGCAGTACTTC
16	TRBD2	TRBJ2-1	TRBV9	once	CASSVVVAGGYNEQFF	TGTGCCAGCAGCGTAGTAGTAGCGGGGGGGTACAATGAGCAGTTCTTC
15	-	TRBJ1-1	TRBV18	-	CASSPGDFFGTEAFF	TGTGCCAGCTCACCAGGGGACTTCTTCGGGACTGAAGCTTTCTTT
13	TRBD2	TRBJ2-3	TRBV29-1	-	CSALAGALSAQYF	TGCAGCGCACTAGCGGGAGCACTCAGTGCGCAGTATTTT
14	-	TRBJ2-7	TRBV11-2	once	CASSLAGSSYEQYF	TGTGCCAGCAGCTTGGCAGGGTCCTCCTACGAGCAGTACTTC
13	TRBD2	TRBJ2-7	TRBV28	-	CASSSGTIYEQYF	TGTGCCAGCAGCTCCGGGACTATCTACGAGCAGTACTTC
17	TRBD2	TRBJ2-3	TRBV7-3	-	CASSSRTSGTGTDTQYF	TGTGCCAGCAGCTCGAGGACTAGCGGTACCGGCACAGATACGCAGTATTTT
15	TRBD1	TRBJ2-7	TRBV15	few	CATSRDLRGRDEQYF	TGTGCCACCAGCAGAGACCTCAGGGGGAGAGACGAGCAGTACTTC
11	-	TRBJ1-2	TRBV28	-	CASSSSRGYTF	TGTGCCAGCAGTTCCAGTCGTGGCTACACCTTC
14	TRBD1	TRBJ1-1	TRBV4-3	once	CASSQVYRGTEAFF	TGCGCCAGCAGCCAAGTATACAGGGGCACTGAAGCTTTCTTT
14	TRBD1	TRBJ1-1	TRBV15	-	CATTASGTGFEAFF	TGTGCCACCACCGCCTCCGGGACAGGGTTTGAAGCTTTCTTT
13	-	TRBJ2-5	TRBV19	once	CAPPAHSQETQYF	TGTGCCCCCCCCGCTCACAGCCAAGAGACCCAGTACTTC
17	TRBD1	TRBJ2-7	TRBV6-6	-	CASSPAPGTGGTYEQYF	TGTGCCAGCAGTCCGGCTCCCGGGACAGGGGGTACATACGAGCAGTACTTC
15	-	TRBJ1-1	TRBV27	-	CASSSIASRYTEAFF	TGTGCCAGCAGTTCGATCGCCTCACGGTACACTGAAGCTTTCTTT
17	TRBD1	TRBJ2-4	TRBV28	-	CASSDPGQGVAKNIQYF	TGTGCCAGCAGTGATCCGGGACAGGGGGTTGCCAAAAACATTCAGTACTTC
14	TRBD1	TRBJ2-4	TRBV5-1	-	CASSLDGDRNIQYF	TGCGCCAGCAGCTTGGACGGGGACAGGAACATTCAGTACTTC
15	-	TRBJ1-3	TRBV11-2	-	CASSSHQIPGNTIYF	TGTGCCAGCAGCTCCCATCAGATTCCTGGAAACACCATATATTTT
15	-	TRBJ2-6	TRBV4-1	-	CASSQRVSGANVLTF	TGCGCCAGCAGCCAGAGAGTCTCTGGGGCCAACGTCCTGACTTTC
11	-	TRBJ1-2	TRBV29-1	-	CSVEVEEGYTF	TGCAGCGTTGAAGTGGAGGAGGGCTACACCTTC
15	-	TRBJ2-7	TRBV5-4	-	CASSSNGQSPYEQYF	TGTGCCAGCAGCTCCAACGGACAGAGCCCCTACGAGCAGTACTTC
17	TRBD2	TRBJ2-1	TRBV19	once	CASSSGGGRSSYNEQFF	TGTGCCAGTAGTTCCGGCGGCGGGAGGAGCTCCTACAATGAGCAGTTCTTC
12	-	TRBJ1-1	TRBV28	-	CASDDRNTEAFF	TGTGCCTCAGATGACAGGAACACTGAAGCTTTCTTT
13	-	TRBJ2-2	TRBV30	-	CAWRQGGTGELFF	TGTGCCTGGAGACAGGGCGGCACCGGGGAGCTGTTTTTT
14	TRBD1	TRBJ2-3	TRBV29-1	-	CSVDSGGSTDTQYF	TGCAGCGTTGATTCAGGGGGTTCCACAGATACGCAGTATTTT
11	-	TRBJ2-2	TRBV24-1	-	CATGSVGELFF	TGTGCCACCGGGAGTGTTGGGGAGCTGTTTTTT
17	TRBD2	TRBJ2-3	TRBV24-1	-	CATSDITSGNKPDTQYF	TGTGCCACCAGTGACATTACTAGCGGGAACAAACCAGATACGCAGTATTTT
15	-	TRBJ1-2	TRBV6-4	-	CASSDSFKGTTSYTF	TGTGCCAGCAGTGACTCGTTCAAGGGGACTACGAGCTACACCTTC
14	-	TRBJ1-1	TRBV2	-	CASRPGLLNTEAFF	TGTGCCAGCAGACCGGGACTCTTGAACACTGAAGCTTTCTTT
16	TRBD1	TRBJ2-1	TRBV9	-	CASSVRSQGAGNEQFF	TGTGCCAGCAGCGTAAGGTCCCAGGGGGCGGGTAATGAGCAGTTCTTC
15	TRBD2	TRBJ2-1	TRBV19	-	CASSIDGGAGNEQFF	TGTGCCAGTAGTATAGACGGAGGAGCGGGGAATGAGCAGTTCTTC
16	TRBD2	TRBJ2-5	TRBV4-3	-	CASSQDLAGGAETQYF	TGCGCCAGCAGCCAAGACCTAGCGGGAGGGGCGGAGACCCAGTACTTC
19	TRBD2	TRBJ2-2	TRBV14	-	CASSQDWGSGSLNTGELFF	TGTGCCAGCAGCCAAGATTGGGGGAGCGGGAGTCTGAACACCGGGGAGCTGTTTTTT
16	TRBD1	TRBJ2-5	TRBV4-3	-	CASSQKLGQGDETQYF	TGCGCCAGCAGCCAAAAATTGGGACAGGGGGACGAGACCCAGTACTTC
16	-	TRBJ2-2	TRBV7-9	few	CASSFRNWADTGELFF	TGTGCCAGCAGCTTCAGGAACTGGGCAGACACCGGGGAGCTGTTTTTT
14	-	TRBJ1-1	TRBV7-9	-	CASTIQGGNTEAFF	TGTGCCAGCACCATACAGGGTGGGAACACTGAAGCTTTCTTT
14	TRBD2	TRBJ2-1	TRBV27	-	CASSPGLGLNEQFF	TGTGCCAGCAGTCCGGGACTAGGTTTAAATGAGCAGTTCTTC
16	-	TRBJ2-3	TRBV2	-	CASSEGTYSSTDTQYF	TGTGCCAGCAGTGAGGGGACATACTCTAGCACAGATACGCAGTATTTT